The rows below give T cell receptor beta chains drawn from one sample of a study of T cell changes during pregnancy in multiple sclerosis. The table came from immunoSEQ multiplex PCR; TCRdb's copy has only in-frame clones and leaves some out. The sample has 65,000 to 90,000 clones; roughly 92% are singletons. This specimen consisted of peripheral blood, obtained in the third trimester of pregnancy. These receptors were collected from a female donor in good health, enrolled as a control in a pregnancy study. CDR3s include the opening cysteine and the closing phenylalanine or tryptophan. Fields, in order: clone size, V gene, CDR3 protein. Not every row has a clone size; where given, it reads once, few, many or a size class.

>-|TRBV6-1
CASSYTGNTGELFF
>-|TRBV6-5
CASSYRGGYTF
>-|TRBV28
CASSLTSRGLNEQFF
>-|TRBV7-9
CASSEGQFNTEAFF
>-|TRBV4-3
CASSPGAGSGNTIYF
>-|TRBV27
CASSLGTGGSWNSPLHF
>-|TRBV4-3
CASSQDLPSGGQETQYF
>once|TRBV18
CASSPPRDRGKAFF
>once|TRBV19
CASSVSGKSSYEQYF
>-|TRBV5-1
CASSTQRGGSDTQYF
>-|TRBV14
CASSSPGLTNEKLFF
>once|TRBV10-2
CASSESGGEEKLFF
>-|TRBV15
CATSSHRENIQYF
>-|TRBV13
CASSVLQGSSYEQYF
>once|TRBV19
CASIPPGHLYEQYF
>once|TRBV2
CASRGLAGVLGGGEQYF
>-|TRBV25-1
CASSDSGRGPTNEKLFF
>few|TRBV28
CASSPNPGSLNTEAFF
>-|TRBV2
CASSERIRSSSGNTIYF
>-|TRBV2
CASSGLGTGEDYGYTF
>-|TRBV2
CASPKLGDTDTQYF
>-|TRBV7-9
CASSLAHGGGYEQYF